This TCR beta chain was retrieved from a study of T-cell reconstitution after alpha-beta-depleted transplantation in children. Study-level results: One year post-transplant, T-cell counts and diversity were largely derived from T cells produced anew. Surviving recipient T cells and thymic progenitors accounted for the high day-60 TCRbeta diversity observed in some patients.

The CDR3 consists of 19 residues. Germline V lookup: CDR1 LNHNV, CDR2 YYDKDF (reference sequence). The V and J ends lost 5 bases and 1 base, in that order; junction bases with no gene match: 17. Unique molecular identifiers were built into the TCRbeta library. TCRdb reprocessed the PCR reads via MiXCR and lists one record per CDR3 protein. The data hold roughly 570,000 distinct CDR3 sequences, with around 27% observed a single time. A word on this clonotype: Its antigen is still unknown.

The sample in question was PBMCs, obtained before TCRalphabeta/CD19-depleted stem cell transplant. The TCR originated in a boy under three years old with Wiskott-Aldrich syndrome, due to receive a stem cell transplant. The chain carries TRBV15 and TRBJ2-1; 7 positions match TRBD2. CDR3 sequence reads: CATSRRAKSLADSYNEQFF. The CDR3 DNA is TGTGCCACCAGCCGACGTGCAAAATCTCTAGCGGATTCCTACAATGAGCAGTTCTTC.